A single sample gave rise to the 3 T cell receptor beta chains below, sequenced in a study of glioma-infiltrating T cells. Using RNA template, CDR3s of TCR alpha and beta were amplified with iRepertoire arm-PCR. TCRdb reprocessed the multiplex PCR reads with MiXCR, giving one entry per CDR3 protein. Among roughly 120,000 distinct CDR3 sequences listed, around 25% were seen once. Source material: glioma tissue, nonneoplastic brain tissue, or PBMCs (not recorded which). The origin of the receptors is a human donor with low-grade glioma or glioblastoma, undergoing nonglioma brain surgery, or in good health (not recorded which).

Ten or more counts support this clonotype. The genes are TRBV7-3 and TRBJ1-1; D not certain. Trimming removed 5 bases at V and 2 bases at J, with 9 bases between. Germline V CDR1 and CDR2: SGHTA, FQGTGA. The CDR3 is made up of 13 amino acids. This CDR3 reads CASSQLANTEAFF. The CDR3 coding sequence is TGTGCCAGCAGCCAGCTCGCCAACACTGAAGCTTTCTTT.

V and J are TRBV29-1 and TRBJ2-7, with D maybe TRBD2 (6 bases). Germline V gene data show CDR1 as SQVTM and CDR2 as ANQGSEA. V was trimmed by 6 bases and J by 4 bases, leaving 10 bases between them. This CDR3 is built from 11 residues. The CDR3 coding sequence is TGCAGCGTGGGGGGTACGTACGAGCAGTACTTC. It translates to CSVGGTYEQYF.

This clonotype was observed a handful of times. Its ends do not fully match the called genes, so a read error is possible. This chain connects TRBV6-5 to TRBJ2-7; 8 nucleotides match TRBD1. The CDR3 sequence is 13 residues long. Germline CDR1 reads MNHEY; CDR2 reads SVGAGI. CDR3 loop: CSSAGGQVYEQYF. The CDR3, as DNA: TGTTCCAGTGCAGGGGGCCAGGTTTACGAGCAGTACTTC.